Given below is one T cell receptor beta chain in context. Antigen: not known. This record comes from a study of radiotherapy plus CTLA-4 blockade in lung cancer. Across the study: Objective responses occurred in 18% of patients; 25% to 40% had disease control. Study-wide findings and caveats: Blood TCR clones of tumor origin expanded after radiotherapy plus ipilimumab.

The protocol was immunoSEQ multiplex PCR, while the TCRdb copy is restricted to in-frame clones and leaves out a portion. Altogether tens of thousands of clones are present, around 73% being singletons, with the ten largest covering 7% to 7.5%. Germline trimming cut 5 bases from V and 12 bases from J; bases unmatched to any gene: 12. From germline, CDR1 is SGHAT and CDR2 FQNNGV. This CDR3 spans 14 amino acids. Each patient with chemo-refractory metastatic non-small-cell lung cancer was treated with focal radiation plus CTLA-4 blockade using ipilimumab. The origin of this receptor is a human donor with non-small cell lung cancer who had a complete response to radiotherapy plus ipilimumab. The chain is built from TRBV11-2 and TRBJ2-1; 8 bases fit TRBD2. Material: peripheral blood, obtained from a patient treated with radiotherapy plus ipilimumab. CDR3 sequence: CASSPLRGGFRQFF. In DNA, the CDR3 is TGTGCCAGCAGCCCACTTCGGGGGGGATTCCGGCAGTTCTTC.